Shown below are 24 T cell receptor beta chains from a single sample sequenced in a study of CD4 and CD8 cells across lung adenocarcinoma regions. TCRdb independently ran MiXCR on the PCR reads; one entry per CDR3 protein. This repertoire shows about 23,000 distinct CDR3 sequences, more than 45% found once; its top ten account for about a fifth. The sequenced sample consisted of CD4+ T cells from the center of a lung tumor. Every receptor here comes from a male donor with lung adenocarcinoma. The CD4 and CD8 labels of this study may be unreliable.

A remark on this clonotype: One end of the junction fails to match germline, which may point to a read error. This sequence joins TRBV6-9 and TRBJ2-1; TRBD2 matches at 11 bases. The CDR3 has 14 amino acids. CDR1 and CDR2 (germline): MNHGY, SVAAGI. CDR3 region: CASSYSGRADEQFF. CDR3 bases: TGTGCCAGCAGCTATAGCGGGAGGGCCGATGAGCAGTTTTTT.

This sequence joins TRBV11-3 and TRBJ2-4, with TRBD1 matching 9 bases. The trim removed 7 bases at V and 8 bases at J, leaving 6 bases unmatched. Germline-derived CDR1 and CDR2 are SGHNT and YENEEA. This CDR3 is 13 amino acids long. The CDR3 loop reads CASTWTGEDIQYF. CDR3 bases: TGTGCCAGCACCTGGACAGGGGAAGACATTCAGTACTTC.

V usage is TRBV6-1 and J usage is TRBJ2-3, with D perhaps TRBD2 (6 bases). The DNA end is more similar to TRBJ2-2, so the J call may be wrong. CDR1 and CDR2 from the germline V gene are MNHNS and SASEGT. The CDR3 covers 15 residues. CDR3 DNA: TGTGCCAGGGGACTCCAGGCTGTGAGCCCCGAGACGCTGTTTTTT. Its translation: CARGLQAVSPETLFF.

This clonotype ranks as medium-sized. CDR3 bases: TGTGCCAGCAGTGAAGCGGCGAGTCCCCTCTTTGCGGGGACCCCGGCCGAGCAGTTCTTC. Protein: CASSEAASPLFAGTPAEQFF. The chain recombines TRBV6-1 with TRBJ2-1; perhaps TRBD2 as D (6 bases). The CDR3 runs 20 residues. Germline CDR1 and CDR2: MNHNS and SASEGT. V shed 0 bases and J shed 10 bases, with 31 bases lying between them.

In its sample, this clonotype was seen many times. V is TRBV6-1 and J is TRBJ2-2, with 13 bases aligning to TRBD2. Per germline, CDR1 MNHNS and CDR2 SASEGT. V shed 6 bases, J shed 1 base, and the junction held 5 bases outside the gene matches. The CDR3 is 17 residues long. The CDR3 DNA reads TGTGCCAGCAGCCCCCGACTAGCGGGAGGGAACACCGGGGAGCTGTTTTTT. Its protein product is CASSPRLAGGNTGELFF.

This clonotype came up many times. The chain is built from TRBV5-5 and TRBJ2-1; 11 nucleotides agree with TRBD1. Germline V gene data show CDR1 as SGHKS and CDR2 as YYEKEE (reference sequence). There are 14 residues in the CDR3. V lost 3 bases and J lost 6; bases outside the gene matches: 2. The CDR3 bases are TGTGCCAGCAGCTCCGGACAGGGGGCCAATGAGCAGTTCTTC. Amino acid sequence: CASSSGQGANEQFF. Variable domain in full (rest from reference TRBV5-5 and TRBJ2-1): DAGVTQSPTHLIKTRGQQVTLRCSPISGHKSVSWYQQVLGQGPQFIFQYYEKEERGRGNFPDRFSARQFPNYSSELNVNALLLGDSALYLCASSSGQGANEQFFGPGTRLTVL.

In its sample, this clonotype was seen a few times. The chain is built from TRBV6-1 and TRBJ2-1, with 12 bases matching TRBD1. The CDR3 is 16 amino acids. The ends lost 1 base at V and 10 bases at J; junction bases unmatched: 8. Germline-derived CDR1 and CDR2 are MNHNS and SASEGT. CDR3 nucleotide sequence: TGTGCCAGCAGTGAAGACGCAGGGACAGGGGGCGACGAGCAGTTCTTC. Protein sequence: CASSEDAGTGGDEQFF.

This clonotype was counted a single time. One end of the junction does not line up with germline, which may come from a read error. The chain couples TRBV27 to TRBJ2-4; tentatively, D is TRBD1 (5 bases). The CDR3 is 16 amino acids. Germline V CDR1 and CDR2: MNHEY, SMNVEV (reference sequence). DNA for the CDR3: TGTCCCAGCAGTGTAATGGGGCCGCTCGCCAAAAACACGCAGTACTTC. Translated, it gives CPSSVMGPLAKNTQYF.

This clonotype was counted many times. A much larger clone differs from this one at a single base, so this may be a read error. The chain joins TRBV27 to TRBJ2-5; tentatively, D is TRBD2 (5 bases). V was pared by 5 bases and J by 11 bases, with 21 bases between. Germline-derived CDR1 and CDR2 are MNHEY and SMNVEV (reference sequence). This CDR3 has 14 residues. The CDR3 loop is CASSPSTAGDEQYF. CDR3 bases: TGTGCCAGCAGTCCGTCTACGGCCGGGGATGAGCAGTACTTC.

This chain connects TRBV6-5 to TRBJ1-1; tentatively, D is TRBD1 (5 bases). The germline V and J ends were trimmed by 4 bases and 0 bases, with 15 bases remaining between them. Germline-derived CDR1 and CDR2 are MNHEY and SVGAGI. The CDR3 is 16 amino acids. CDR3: CASSSDRRILNTEAFF. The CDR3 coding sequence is TGTGCCAGCAGTTCAGACAGACGAATACTGAACACTGAAGCTTTCTTT.

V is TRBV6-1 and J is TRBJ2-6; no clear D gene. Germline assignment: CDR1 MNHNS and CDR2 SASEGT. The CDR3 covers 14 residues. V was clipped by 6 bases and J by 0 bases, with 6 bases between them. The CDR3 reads CASRTPSGANVLTF. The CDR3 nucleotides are TGTGCCAGCAGGACTCCCTCTGGGGCCAACGTCCTGACTTTC.

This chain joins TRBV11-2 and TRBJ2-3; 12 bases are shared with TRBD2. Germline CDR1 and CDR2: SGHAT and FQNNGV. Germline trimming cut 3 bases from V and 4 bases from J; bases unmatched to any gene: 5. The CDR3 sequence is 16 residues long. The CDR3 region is CASSFQLAGGADTQYF. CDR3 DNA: TGTGCCAGCAGCTTTCAACTAGCGGGAGGCGCAGATACGCAGTATTTT.

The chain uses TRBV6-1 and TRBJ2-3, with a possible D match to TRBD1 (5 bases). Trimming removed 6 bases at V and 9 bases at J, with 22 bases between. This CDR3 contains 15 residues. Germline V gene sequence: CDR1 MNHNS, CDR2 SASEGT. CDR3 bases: TGTGCCAGCAGCCTCCAGGCCGTGATTCCAGGGACGCAGTATTTT. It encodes CASSLQAVIPGTQYF.

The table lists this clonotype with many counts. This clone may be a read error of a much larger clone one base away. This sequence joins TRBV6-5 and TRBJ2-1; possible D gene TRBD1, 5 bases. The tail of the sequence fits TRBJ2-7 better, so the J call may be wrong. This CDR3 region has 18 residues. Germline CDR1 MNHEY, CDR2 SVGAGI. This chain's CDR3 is CASSSDSLGPSFYNEQYF. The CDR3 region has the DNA TGTGCCAGCAGTTCCGACAGCCTCGGTCCAAGCTTCTACAATGAGCAGTACTTC.

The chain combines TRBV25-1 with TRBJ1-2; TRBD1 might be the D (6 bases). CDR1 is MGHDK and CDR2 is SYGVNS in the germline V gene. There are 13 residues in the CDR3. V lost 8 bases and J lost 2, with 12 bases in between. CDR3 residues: CASCSGTNYGYTF. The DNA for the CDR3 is TGTGCCAGCTGCTCCGGGACAAACTATGGCTACACCTTC.

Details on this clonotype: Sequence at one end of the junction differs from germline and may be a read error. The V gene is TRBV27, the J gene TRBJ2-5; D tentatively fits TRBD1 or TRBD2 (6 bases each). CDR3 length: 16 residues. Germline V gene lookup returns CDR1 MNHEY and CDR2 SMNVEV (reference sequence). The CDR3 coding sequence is TGTGCCAGCGGGGTAAACGGGGGCTCGGACCAAGAGACGCAGTACTTC. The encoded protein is CASGVNGGSDQETQYF.

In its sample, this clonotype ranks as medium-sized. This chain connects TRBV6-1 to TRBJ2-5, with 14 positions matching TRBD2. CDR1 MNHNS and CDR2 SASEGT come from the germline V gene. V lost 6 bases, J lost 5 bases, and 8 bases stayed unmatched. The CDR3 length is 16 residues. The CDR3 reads CASSLSGLAGVETQYF. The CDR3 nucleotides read TGTGCCAGCAGCCTCTCGGGACTAGCGGGAGTGGAGACCCAGTACTTC.

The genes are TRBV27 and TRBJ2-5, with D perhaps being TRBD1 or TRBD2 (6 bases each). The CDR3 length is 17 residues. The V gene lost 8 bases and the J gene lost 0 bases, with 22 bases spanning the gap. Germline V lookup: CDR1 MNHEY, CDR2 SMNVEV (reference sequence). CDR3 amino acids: CASGAGPGGRDQETQYF. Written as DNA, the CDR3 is TGTGCCAGCGGTGCGGGGCCCGGGGGCCGTGACCAAGAGACCCAGTACTTC.

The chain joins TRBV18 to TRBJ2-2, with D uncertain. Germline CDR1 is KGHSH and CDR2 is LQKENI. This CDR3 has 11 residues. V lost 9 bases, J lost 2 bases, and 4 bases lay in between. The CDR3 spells CASQNTGELFF. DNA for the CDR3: TGTGCCAGTCAAAACACCGGGGAGCTGTTTTTT.

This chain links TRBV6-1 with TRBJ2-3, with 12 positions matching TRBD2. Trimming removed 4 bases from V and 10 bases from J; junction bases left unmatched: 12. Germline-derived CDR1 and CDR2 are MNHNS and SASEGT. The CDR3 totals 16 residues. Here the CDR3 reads CASSAALAGGTGAQYF. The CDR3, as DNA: TGTGCCAGCAGTGCAGCTCTAGCGGGAGGGACCGGGGCGCAGTATTTT.

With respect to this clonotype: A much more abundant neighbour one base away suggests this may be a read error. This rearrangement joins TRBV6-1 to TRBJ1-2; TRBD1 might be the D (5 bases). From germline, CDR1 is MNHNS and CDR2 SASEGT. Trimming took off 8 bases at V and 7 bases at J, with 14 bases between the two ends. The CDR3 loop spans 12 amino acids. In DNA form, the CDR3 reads TGTGCCAGCGCATCCAGGGACTGTGGCTACACCTTC. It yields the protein CASASRDCGYTF.

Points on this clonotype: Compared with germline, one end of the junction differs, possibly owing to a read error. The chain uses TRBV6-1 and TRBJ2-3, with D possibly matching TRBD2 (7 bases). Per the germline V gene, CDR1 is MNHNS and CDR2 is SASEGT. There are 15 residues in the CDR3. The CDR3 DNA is TGTGCCAGCACCCGCGGGGGTGTGAACACAGGGACGCTGTATTTT. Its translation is CASTRGGVNTGTLYF.

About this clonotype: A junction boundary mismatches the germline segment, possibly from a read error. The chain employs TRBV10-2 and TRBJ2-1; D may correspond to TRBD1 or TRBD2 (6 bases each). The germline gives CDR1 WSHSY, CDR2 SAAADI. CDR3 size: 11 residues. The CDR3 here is CASTEGGEQFF. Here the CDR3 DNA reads TGCGCCAGCACTGAGGGGGGTGAGCAGTTCTTC.

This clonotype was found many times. The CDR3 nucleotides read TGTGCCAGCAGCTTAAATCTAGCGGGAGGTCTGAACACCGGGGAGCTGTTTTTT. This gives the protein CASSLNLAGGLNTGELFF. The chain joins TRBV7-6 to TRBJ2-2, with TRBD2 matching over 11 bases. V lost 2 bases and J lost 1; bases outside the gene matches: 6. CDR1 is SGHVS and CDR2 is FNYEAQ in the germline V gene. The CDR3 has 18 amino acids. The complete variable domain, with remaining parts taken from reference TRBV7-6 and TRBJ2-2, reads GAGVSQSPRYKVTKRGQDVALRCDPISGHVSLYWYRQALGQGPEFLTYFNYEAQQDKSGLPNDRFSAERPEGSISTLTIQRTEQRDSAMYRCASSLNLAGGLNTGELFFGEGSRLTVL.